This T cell receptor (beta chain) was sequenced in a study of cytomegalovirus exposure and HLA in healthy donors. Study results and limitations: Researchers reported in a later analysis that common viral pathogens appeared linked to several top clusters. Most TCR sequences were rare, but some public TCRs occurred in many donors.

The PCR made use of 60 Vbeta and 13 Jbeta primers. Sequenced by immunoSEQ multiplex PCR; TCRdb stores in-frame clones only, minus some. The table shows approximately 150,000 clones, with approximately 71% occurring only once. This clone was observed once. Its antigen is unidentified. Deletions cut 0 bases from V and 1 base from J, with 12 bases between. The germline V gene has CDR1 MGHDK and CDR2 SYGVNS. The length of the CDR3 is 16 residues. The clonotype comes from a male donor in good health and CMV-seronegative. This rearrangement joins TRBV25-1 to TRBJ2-5, with D possibly matching TRBD1 (6 bases). The sample consisted of PBMCs. Here the CDR3 reads CASSEYGGRGQETQYF. Written as DNA, the CDR3 is TGTGCCAGCAGTGAATACGGCGGCAGGGGCCAAGAGACCCAGTACTTC.